This TCR beta chain is from a study of tumor and adjacent non-tumor tissue in lung cancer. Broader study findings: Normal lung showed higher cumulative top 100 clone frequency than tumor. Compared with tumor, normal lung showed significantly lower TCR diversity.

A remark on this clonotype: Antigen specificity is unknown. This may arise from a read error, as a much more abundant clone is one base away.

This sample's RNA came from whole unsorted tissue. The normal lung tissue was taken more than 3 cm from the tumor edge. Chemotherapy-naive patients with new lung cancer underwent thoracic surgery in China, August–late 2014. Three rounds of nested PCR, following a modified ARM-PCR protocol, produced the TCRbeta library. MiXCR was run by TCRdb on the multiplex PCR reads, yielding one entry per CDR3 protein. The sample lists around 60,000 distinct CDR3 sequences, around 64% seen once, with roughly a third in the top ten. The CDR3 contains 14 residues. Between the trimmed V and J ends, which lost 1 base and 12 bases, there was a span of 18 bases.

This TCR came from a man in his 70s with non-small cell lung cancer. The chain employs TRBV12-3 or TRBV12-4 and TRBJ1-1, with D perhaps matching TRBD1 (6 bases). The sequencing input was distant non-tumor lung tissue. As DNA, the CDR3 is TGTGCCAGCAGTTTAGATCCGGGGATGGGACAAACTTTCTTT. Its translation is CASSLDPGMGQTFF.